This TCR beta chain was recorded in a study of T cells in Graves' hyperthyroidism and ophthalmopathy. This clonotype was counted at least ten times. The antigen is unknown. Findings and limits, study-wide: Stable hyperthyroidism was told apart from ophthalmopathy by a model built on 13 V-J features. The blood repertoire included most of the expanded thyroid clonotypes above 0.001. The model foresaw ophthalmopathy a median roughly 6.3 months prior to onset.

Ophthalmopathy patients had Clinical Activity Score at least 3, NOSPECS grade at least 4, duration under 3 months. Amplification yielded TCR beta CDR3 regions, with RNA transcripts as the source. HTBI primers drove first-round RT-PCR of the TCR CDR3. One entry per CDR3 protein, called by TCRdb with MiXCR from the multiplex PCR reads. This table has about 350,000 distinct CDR3 sequences, over 12% appearing once. The CDR3 contains 16 residues. Trimming cost V 5 bases and J 2 bases, with 17 bases left between them. Germline V gene sequence: CDR1 SGHTA, CDR2 FQGTGA. Sequencing used blood. The rearrangement uses TRBV7-3 and TRBJ2-3; tentative D call: TRBD2 (5 bases). This sequence was found in a woman aged 55 to 70 with Graves' ophthalmopathy. Here the CDR3 DNA reads TGTGCCAGCAGCCAGGCCCCGGGGATTAACACAGATACGCAGTATTTT. Translated: CASSQAPGINTDTQYF.